The 5 T cell receptor beta chains below come from one sample, sequenced in a study of post-analysis software for immune sequencing data. The TCR beta cDNA libraries carried unique molecular identifiers. TCRdb redid the calling of the PCR reads with MiXCR, one entry per CDR3 protein. The profile shows hundreds of thousands of distinct CDR3 sequences, 55% to 60% of them singletons. Study conclusions and caveats: Among five TRBV segments more frequent in patients than controls were TRBV5-6, TRBV5-1 and TRBV20-1.

Their antigens are not known. Specimen: blood. The receptors were gathered from a girl aged 2-15 years with multiple sclerosis.

This clonotype was picked up a small number of times. This chain uses TRBV7-2 with TRBJ1-2; tentative D call: TRBD1 (6 bases). The germline V and J ends were trimmed by 2 bases and 4 bases, with 17 bases remaining between them. Germline V CDR1 and CDR2: SGHTA, FQGNSA. CDR3 length: 16 amino acids. This chain's CDR3 is CASSLLLQGTTYGYTF. In DNA, the CDR3 is TGTGCCAGCAGCTTACTTCTTCAGGGGACCACCTATGGCTACACCTTC.

The chain combines TRBV6-5 with TRBJ2-7; D is perhaps TRBD2 (6 bases). The V end lost 0 bases, the J end lost 0 bases, and 9 bases lay between the germline ends. The CDR3 extends over 15 amino acids. CDR1 is MNHEY, CDR2 SVGAGI, per germline. CDR3 region: CASSYSGDFSYEQYF. DNA for the CDR3: TGTGCCAGCAGTTACTCGGGGGACTTCTCCTACGAGCAGTACTTC.

V usage is TRBV5-1 and J usage is TRBJ2-5, with TRBD2 matching over 7 bases. J gave up 4 bases and V 1 base, and 13 bases lay outside the gene matches. The V gene's germline CDR1 is SGHRS and CDR2 YFSETQ. This CDR3 is 17 amino acids long. In nucleotides, the CDR3 is TGCGCCAGCAGCTTGACTCTAGCGGTCGGCCGGGTAGAGACCCAGTACTTC. Translating it yields CASSLTLAVGRVETQYF. Looking up the rest from reference TRBV5-1 and TRBJ2-5 gives the full variable domain: KAGVTQTPRYLIKTRGQQVTLSCSPISGHRSVSWYQQTPGQGLQFLFEYFSETQRNKGNFPGRFSGRQFSNSRSEMNVSTLELGDSALYLCASSLTLAVGRVETQYFGPGTRLLVL.

As to this clonotype: At one of its ends the junction is not consistent with the germline gene, which may arise from a read error. The chain employs TRBV9 and TRBJ2-1, with TRBD2 identical over 13 bases. Germline assignment: CDR1 SGDLS and CDR2 YYNGEE. CDR3 length: 16 residues. CDR3 in amino acids: CASCVTGTSGINEQFF. The DNA of the CDR3 is TGTGCCAGCTGCGTAACCGGGACTAGCGGGATTAATGAGCAGTTCTTC.

The chain uses TRBV21-1 and TRBJ2-7; TRBD1 is the table's D call and was not checked against the DNA. TRBV21-1 is given as a pseudogene. The CDR3 is made up of 16 amino acids. The CDR3 reads CASSKVGGQADYEQYF. The CDR3 DNA follows: TGTGCCAGCAGCAAAGTTGGAGGACAGGCCGACTACGAGCAGTACTTC.